A single sample is the source of the 10 T cell receptor beta chains below, sequenced in a study of blood T cell repertoires in COVID-19. The method was immunoSEQ multiplex PCR; TCRdb's version includes in-frame clones alone and lacks a portion of them. This table holds about 41,000 clones, over 75% found once. Material: peripheral blood. These TCRs come from a woman of 80 years or more with acute or convalescent COVID-19.

The rearrangement links TRBV5-1 to TRBJ2-3, with 9 bases aligning to TRBD2. This CDR3 is 16 amino acids long. The junction had 6 bases not matched to a gene; V was cut back by 0 bases and J by 4 bases. Germline V CDR1 and CDR2: SGHRS, YFSETQ. CDR3 DNA: TGCGCCAGCAGCTTGGAAGCGCGGGGGGGCGCAGATACGCAGTATTTT. Protein sequence: CASSLEARGGADTQYF.

This sequence joins TRBV10-3 and TRBJ2-7; D is unclear. Germline CDR1 reads ENHRY; CDR2 reads SYGVKD. CDR3 length: 13 residues. V dropped 10 bases and J dropped 5 bases, with 18 bases sitting between them. The CDR3 is CATLRPPSDEQYF. For the CDR3, the DNA is TGTGCCACTCTGCGGCCGCCCAGCGACGAGCAGTACTTC.

This chain uses TRBV28 with TRBJ1-3, with D maybe TRBD1 (5 bases). The CDR3 consists of 14 residues. In germline, CDR1 is MDHEN, CDR2 SYDVKM. The ends were cut back, 3 bases at V and 8 bases at J, with 14 bases in the middle. CDR3 sequence: CASSFPAETDTIYF. The CDR3 DNA reads TGTGCCAGCAGTTTCCCCGCTGAGACAGACACCATATATTTT.

V gene TRBV19 combines with J gene TRBJ2-7; a weak D match, TRBD1 (6 bases). The V gene's germline CDR1 is LNHDA and CDR2 SQIVND (reference sequence). V was cut by 5 bases and J by 5 bases, with 13 bases left in between. CDR3 size: 13 residues. The CDR3 DNA sequence: TGTGCCAGTAGTCCGGGACACCCTGACGAGCAGTACTTC. It translates to CASSPGHPDEQYF.

This chain joins TRBV12-2 and TRBJ1-5; the tabulated D call, TRBD1, remains unverified against the DNA. TRBV12-2 is classified as a pseudogene. The CDR3 is made up of 16 amino acids. In DNA form, the CDR3 reads TGTGCAAGTCGACCTTACAGGGGGCATAGCAATCAGCCCCAGCATTTT. It is translated as CASRPYRGHSNQPQHF.

The chain recombines TRBV18 with TRBJ1-2; 8 nucleotides match TRBD1. The V and J ends lost 5 bases and 8 bases, in that order; junction bases with no gene match: 10. Germline CDR1 KGHSH, CDR2 LQKENI. CDR3 size: 14 residues. The CDR3 sequence is CASSDTSQGEGYTF. CDR3 DNA: TGTGCCAGCTCAGACACTTCACAGGGGGAAGGCTACACCTTC.

DNA of the CDR3: TGTGCCAGCAGCCTTCCGGGATCATCTAACTATGGCTACACCTTC. This translates into CASSLPGSSNYGYTF. The chain recombines TRBV11-2 with TRBJ1-2; D remains unclear. The length of the CDR3 is 15 residues. V lost 5 bases, J lost 0 bases, and 13 bases lay in between. Germline CDR1 and CDR2: SGHAT and FQNNGV.

This chain uses TRBV6-6 with TRBJ1-5, with 7 bases that match TRBD1. Germline V lookup: CDR1 MNHNY, CDR2 SVGAGI (reference sequence). CDR3 length: 15 amino acids. V shed 4 bases, J shed 7 bases, and the junction held 10 bases outside the gene matches. CDR3 sequence (DNA): TGTGCCAGCAGTTTCCCGAGGGGGCGCCTCCAGCCCCAGCATTTT. Its protein is CASSFPRGRLQPQHF.

V is TRBV20-1 and J is TRBJ2-2; D is unresolved. CDR1 and CDR2 from the germline V gene are DFQATT and SNEGSKA (reference sequence). Trimming pared 3 bases from V and 4 bases from J, leaving 9 bases between. The CDR3 has 13 residues. The CDR3 coding sequence is TGCAGTGCTAGTCTACCGGGCACCGGGGAGCTGTTTTTT. Amino acids: CSASLPGTGELFF.

A few counts support this clone. J is TRBJ2-7 and V is TRBV9, with TRBD2 identical over 15 bases. J was trimmed by 4 bases and V by 4 bases; bases with no gene match: 6. Germline values: CDR1 SGDLS, CDR2 YYNGEE. The CDR3 spans 16 residues. The CDR3 sequence is CASSSGLAGGLYEQYF. CDR3 bases: TGTGCCAGCAGCTCAGGACTAGCGGGGGGGCTTTACGAGCAGTACTTC.